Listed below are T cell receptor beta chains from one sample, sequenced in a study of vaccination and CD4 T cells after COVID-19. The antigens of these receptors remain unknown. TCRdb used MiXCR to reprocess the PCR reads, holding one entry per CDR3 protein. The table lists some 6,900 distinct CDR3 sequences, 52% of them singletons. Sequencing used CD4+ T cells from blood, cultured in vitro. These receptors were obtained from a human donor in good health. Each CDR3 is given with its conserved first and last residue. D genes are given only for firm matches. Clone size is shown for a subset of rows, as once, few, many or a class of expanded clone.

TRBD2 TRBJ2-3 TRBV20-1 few CSASNQQSGSTDTQYF TGCAGTGCTAGCAATCAGCAGAGCGGGAGTACAGATACGCAGTATTTT
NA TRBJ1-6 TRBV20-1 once CSARTLNSPLHF TGCAGTGCTAGAACCCTTAACTCACCCCTCCACTTT
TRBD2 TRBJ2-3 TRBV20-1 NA CSASARGSAGDLKGDTQYF TGCAGTGCTAGCGCCCGTGGTTCAGCGGGGGACCTGAAGGGGGATACGCAGTATTTT
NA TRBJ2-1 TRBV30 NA CAWSRASGQFF TGTGCCTGGAGCAGGGCCTCAGGTCAGTTCTTC
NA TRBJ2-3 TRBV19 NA CASSIQFAATDTQYF TGTGCCAGTAGTATCCAGTTCGCGGCTACAGATACGCAGTATTTT
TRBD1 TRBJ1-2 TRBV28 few CASRLQGGYGYTF TGTGCCAGCAGGTTACAGGGGGGCTATGGCTACACCTTC
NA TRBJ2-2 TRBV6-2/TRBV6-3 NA CASSGVELNTGELFF TGTGCCAGCAGTGGGGTCGAGCTCAACACCGGGGAGCTGTTTTTT
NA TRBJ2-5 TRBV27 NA CASSPRGQTQYF TGTGCCAGCAGTCCCCGTGGGCAGACCCAGTACTTC
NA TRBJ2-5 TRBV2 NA CASSPRRTQETQYF TGTGCCAGCAGTCCCCGGAGAACTCAAGAGACCCAGTACTTC
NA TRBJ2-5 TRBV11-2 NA CASSFGHPYQETQYF TGTGCCAGCAGCTTCGGACACCCGTACCAAGAGACCCAGTACTTC